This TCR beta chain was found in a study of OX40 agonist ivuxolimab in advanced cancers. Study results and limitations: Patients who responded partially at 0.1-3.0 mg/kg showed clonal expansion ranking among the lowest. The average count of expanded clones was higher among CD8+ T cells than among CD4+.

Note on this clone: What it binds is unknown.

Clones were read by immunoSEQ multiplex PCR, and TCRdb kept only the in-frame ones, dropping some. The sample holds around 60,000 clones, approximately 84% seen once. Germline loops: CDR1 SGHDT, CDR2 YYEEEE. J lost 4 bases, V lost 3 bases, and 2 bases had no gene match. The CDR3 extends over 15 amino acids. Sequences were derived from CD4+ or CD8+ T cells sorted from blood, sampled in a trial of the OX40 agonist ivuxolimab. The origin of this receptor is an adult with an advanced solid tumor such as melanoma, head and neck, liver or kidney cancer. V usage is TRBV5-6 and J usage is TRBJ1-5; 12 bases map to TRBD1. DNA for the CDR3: TGTGCCAGCAGCTCGGGACAGGGGGCGAATCAGCCCCAGCATTTT. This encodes CASSSGQGANQPQHF.